The 18 T cell receptor beta chains below were found in one sample sequenced in a study of T-cell reconstitution after alpha-beta-depleted transplantation in children. The authors prepared the TCRbeta library with unique molecular identifiers. MiXCR was run by TCRdb on the PCR reads, yielding one entry per CDR3 protein. The sample comprises over 450,000 distinct CDR3 sequences, 10% of which are singletons, and around 2% rests with the top ten. Source: PBMCs, taken before TCRalphabeta/CD19-depleted stem cell transplant. The receptors derive from a child between 2 and 9 years old with inherited bone marrow failure, due to receive a stem cell transplant.

Remarks on this clonotype: A single base separates this from a much larger clone, so it may be a read error. This chain joins TRBV6-2 or TRBV6-3 and TRBJ2-7; D might be TRBD1 (6 bases). Trimming left V 4 bases short and J 0 bases short, with 13 bases between. CDR1 is MNHEY, CDR2 SVGEGT, per germline. The CDR3 totals 15 residues. CDR3 sequence: CASSSGTLSSYEQYF. The CDR3 coding sequence is TGTGCCAGCAGTTCCGGGACATTGAGCTCCTACGAGCAGTACTTC.

This chain uses TRBV5-1 with TRBJ2-3; 7 nucleotides line up with TRBD2. Unmatched junction bases numbered 15, after V lost 4 bases and J lost 4 bases. The CDR3 loop spans 17 amino acids. Germline V CDR1 and CDR2: SGHRS, YFSETQ. CDR3 loop: CASSLRSGGEWADTQYF. As DNA, the CDR3 is TGCGCCAGCAGCCTGAGATCGGGAGGAGAGTGGGCAGATACGCAGTATTTT.

This clonotype was seen more than once but under ten times. V and J are TRBV9 and TRBJ2-5, with D unclear. The CDR3 loop spans 17 amino acids. The germline V gene has CDR1 SGDLS and CDR2 YYNGEE. The V gene lost 0 bases and the J gene lost 2 bases, with 17 bases spanning the gap. The CDR3 DNA sequence: TGTGCCAGCAGCGTAGCGGACGGATTCCTTCGTCAAGAGACCCAGTACTTC. It encodes CASSVADGFLRQETQYF.

This clonotype was recorded at least ten times. The V gene is TRBV4-3, the J gene TRBJ2-1, with D perhaps given as TRBD1 or TRBD2 (5 bases each). The CDR3 has 14 amino acids. Germline V gene lookup returns CDR1 LGHNA and CDR2 YSLEER. V lost 2 bases to trimming and J lost 4 bases, with 9 bases between them. CDR3 in DNA: TGCGCCAGCAGCCAATTTGGGGGATACAATGAGCAGTTCTTC. Protein: CASSQFGGYNEQFF.

The table lists this clonotype with many counts. The rearrangement uses TRBV7-9 and TRBJ2-3; TRBD2 matches 9 bases. The CDR3 sequence is 19 residues long. Germline values: CDR1 SEHNR, CDR2 FQNEAQ (reference sequence). V lost 6 bases, J lost 2 bases, and 18 bases stayed unmatched. CDR3 in amino acids: CASRNFRLAGMYNTDTQYF. The CDR3 bases are TGTGCCAGCAGGAACTTCCGGCTAGCGGGAATGTACAACACAGATACGCAGTATTTT.

This clonotype occurred a few times. The gene calls are TRBV30 and TRBJ2-1; 11 bases are shared with TRBD1. Looked up from germline, CDR1 is GTSNPN and CDR2 is SVGIG (reference sequence). Losses at the gene ends were 4 bases for V and 3 bases for J; bases not matched to a gene: 5. The CDR3 has 15 amino acids. The CDR3 spells CAWMGDRGFYNEQFF. In DNA form, the CDR3 reads TGTGCCTGGATGGGGGACAGGGGGTTCTACAATGAGCAGTTCTTC.

This clonotype showed up many times. V is TRBV6-5 and J is TRBJ1-5; D uncertain. Germline CDR1 reads MNHEY; CDR2 reads SVGAGI. V was pared by 4 bases and J by 4 bases, with 14 bases between. The length of the CDR3 is 15 residues. The CDR3 DNA is TGTGCCAGCAGTTTAGACCCTGGAGTTAATCAGCCCCAGCATTTT. Its translation is CASSLDPGVNQPQHF.

The chain is built from TRBV23-1 and TRBJ2-1; 9 bases are shared with TRBD2. TRBV23-1 is labeled an ORF, and its function is uncertain. V was pared by 0 bases and J by 2 bases, with 11 bases of the junction left unmatched. The CDR3 consists of 19 residues. CDR3 nucleotide sequence: TGCGCCAGCAGTCAATCAGTGGCTAGCGGGAAAACGCCCTACAATGAGCAGTTCTTC. Amino acid sequence: CASSQSVASGKTPYNEQFF.

This clonotype came up many times. The gene calls are TRBV3-1 and TRBJ1-6, with 7 bases identical to TRBD1. This CDR3 is built from 15 residues. The germline V gene has CDR1 LGHDT and CDR2 YNNKEL (reference sequence). With 4 bases clipped from V and 9 bases from J, the junction kept 9 bases outside the gene matches. In nucleotides, the CDR3 is TGTGCCAGCAGCCTTTGGACGGGACAGACTTCACCCCTCCACTTT. Amino acids: CASSLWTGQTSPLHF.

This clonotype was recorded many times. This chain links TRBV4-3 with TRBJ1-2, with D hard to call. Germline-derived CDR1 and CDR2 are LGHNA and YSLEER. This CDR3 spans 15 amino acids. V was clipped by 4 bases and J by 0 bases, with 12 bases between them. CDR3 bases: TGCGCCAGCAGCCCTCTCAAGGGCTCTAACTATGGCTACACCTTC. This gives the protein CASSPLKGSNYGYTF.

The table lists this clonotype with many counts. The J gene is TRBJ1-1, the V gene TRBV25-1; D is undetermined. The CDR3 runs to 12 residues. Trimming stripped 3 bases from V and 2 bases from J, with 4 bases between. Looked up from germline, CDR1 is MGHDK and CDR2 is SYGVNS. CDR3 protein: CASSDRNTEAFF. CDR3 sequence (DNA): TGTGCCAGCAGTGACAGAAACACTGAAGCTTTCTTT.

The table lists this clonotype with many counts. This chain connects TRBV19 to TRBJ2-7, with D perhaps TRBD2 (6 bases). Germline assignment: CDR1 LNHDA and CDR2 SQIVND (reference sequence). This CDR3 is built from 14 residues. V gave up 5 bases and J gave up 0 bases, with 11 bases separating them. The CDR3 bases are TGTGCCAGTAGTTTCGCGCGGGACTCCTACGAGCAGTACTTC. Encoded protein: CASSFARDSYEQYF.

This clonotype was recorded many times. The chain recombines TRBV7-2 with TRBJ2-7, with 10 bases matching TRBD2. V was clipped by 2 bases and J by 2 bases; unmatched bases: 6. The CDR3 sequence is 16 residues long. CDR1 is SGHTA and CDR2 is FQGNSA in the germline V gene. CDR3 protein: CASSLTRTSGTYEQYF. In nucleotides, the CDR3 is TGTGCCAGCAGCTTAACCCGGACTAGCGGCACCTACGAGCAGTACTTC.

The CDR3 region is CATREGGTEAFF. CDR3 nucleotide sequence: TGCGCCACCAGGGAGGGCGGAACTGAAGCTTTCTTT. The chain combines TRBV5-1 with TRBJ1-1; possible D gene TRBD1, 5 bases. Trimming took off 9 bases at V and 5 bases at J, with 14 bases between the two ends. In germline, CDR1 is SGHRS, CDR2 YFSETQ. The CDR3 extends over 12 amino acids.

This clonotype was found many times. This sequence joins TRBV27 and TRBJ2-4; D gene unclear. Trimming removed 4 bases at V and 4 bases at J, with 8 bases between. Germline CDR1 reads MNHEY; CDR2 reads SMNVEV (reference sequence). The CDR3 length is 13 residues. The CDR3 reads CASSSDRKNIQYF. In DNA, the CDR3 is TGTGCCAGCAGTTCCGACCGGAAAAACATTCAGTACTTC.

The rearrangement uses TRBV6-2 or TRBV6-3 and TRBJ2-1, with 8 bases that match TRBD2. The CDR3 has 15 amino acids. V shed 2 bases and J 4 bases; nucleotides not matched to a gene: 4. The germline CDR1 and CDR2 sequences are MNHEY and SVGEGT. This CDR3 is CASSYVGLGYNEQFF. CDR3 DNA: TGTGCCAGCAGTTACGTGGGACTAGGTTACAATGAGCAGTTCTTC.

This clonotype was observed a few times. This rearrangement joins TRBV5-4 to TRBJ1-2, with D possibly TRBD1 on 5 matching bases. The CDR3 spans 14 residues. Germline CDR1 SGHNT, CDR2 YYREEE (reference sequence). Trimming took off 4 bases at V and 1 base at J, with 11 bases between the two ends. The chain's CDR3 is CASSRDSHNYGYTF. CDR3 sequence (DNA): TGTGCCAGCAGCAGAGACAGCCATAACTATGGCTACACCTTC.

This clonotype was counted a few times. The chain uses TRBV20-1 and TRBJ2-1; D remains ambiguous. The CDR3 consists of 12 residues. Germline V CDR1 and CDR2: DFQATT, SNEGSKA (reference sequence). Deletions cut 3 bases from V and 4 bases from J, with 7 bases between. CDR3 nucleotides: TGCAGTGCTAGTCTCCTGTACAATGAGCAGTTCTTC. It translates to CSASLLYNEQFF.